One and the same sample provided the 7 T cell receptor beta chains below, sequenced in a study of beta chain features in type 1 diabetes. Sequenced material consisted of expressed TCRB transcripts (all of the isolated RNA was reverse transcribed). Data came from immunoSEQ multiplex PCR; TCRdb stores just in-frame clones and leaves some out. The sample holds 200,000 to 250,000 clones, 68% seen once. Sequenced sample: naive CD4+ T cells from blood. These TCRs come from a man under 40 in good health.

The genes are TRBV29-1 and TRBJ2-1; 13 nucleotides agree with TRBD2. The CDR3 is made up of 15 amino acids. The V gene's germline CDR1 is SQVTM and CDR2 ANQGSEA. Trimming removed 7 bases from V and 9 bases from J; junction bases left unmatched: 12. Written as DNA, the CDR3 is TGCAGCGCCGAAAAGGGGACTAGCGGGATAGGTGAGCAGTTCTTC. This translates into CSAEKGTSGIGEQFF.

The chain is built from TRBV4-1 and TRBJ2-5; tentatively, D is TRBD2 (5 bases). Deletions cut 0 bases from V and 0 bases from J, with 8 bases between. The CDR3 covers 15 residues. Germline V gene sequence: CDR1 MGHRA, CDR2 YSYEKL. CDR3 amino acids: CASSQERADQETQYF. The CDR3 DNA reads TGCGCCAGCAGCCAAGAGCGGGCCGACCAAGAGACCCAGTACTTC.

The V gene is TRBV6-5, the J gene TRBJ2-7; D might be TRBD2 (5 bases). The CDR3 consists of 15 residues. Germline-derived CDR1 and CDR2 are MNHEY and SVGAGI. V lost 0 bases, J lost 4 bases, and 13 bases lay in between. CDR3: CASSYSSGLGYEQYF. The CDR3 DNA reads TGTGCCAGCAGTTACTCGAGCGGATTGGGGTACGAGCAGTACTTC.

This clone is a singleton in its sample. At the DNA level, this CDR3 is encoded by other sequences in the same sample as well. The chain uses TRBV20-1 and TRBJ2-1; no clear D. CDR1 is DFQATT, CDR2 SNEGSKA, per germline (reference sequence). V lost 4 bases and J lost 5, with 6 bases in between. This CDR3 has 11 residues. The CDR3 sequence is CSAIPDNEQFF. In DNA, the CDR3 is TGCAGTGCTATTCCGGACAATGAGCAGTTCTTC.

This clone was seen a single time. The J gene is TRBJ2-1, the V gene TRBV6-5, with D hard to call. Germline V lookup: CDR1 MNHEY, CDR2 SVGAGI. The CDR3 is 11 residues long. Trimming shortened V by 6 bases and J by 7 bases, and 7 bases separated the two germline ends. CDR3 coding DNA: TGTGCCAGCAGCAGGTTGAATGAGCAGTTCTTC. Translating gives CASSRLNEQFF.

CDR3 in amino acids: CASSFHKTSGANVLTF. The CDR3 nucleotides read TGTGCCAGCAGTTTTCACAAGACGTCTGGGGCCAACGTCCTGACTTTC. J is TRBJ2-6 and V is TRBV27; D is undetermined. The length of the CDR3 is 16 residues. CDR1 is MNHEY and CDR2 is SMNVEV in the germline V gene (reference sequence). V was shortened by 3 bases and J by 1 base, with 10 bases between the two germline ends.

This sequence joins TRBV9 and TRBJ2-5, with TRBD1 as a possible D gene (5 bases). The CDR3 extends over 15 amino acids. V was cut by 5 bases and J by 1 base, with 15 bases left in between. Germline-derived CDR1 and CDR2 are SGDLS and YYNGEE. CDR3 residues: CASSRVGLGQETQYF. CDR3 in DNA: TGTGCCAGCAGTCGGGTGGGGCTTGGCCAAGAGACCCAGTACTTC. Full variable domain (outside the CDR3, taken from reference TRBV9 and TRBJ2-5): DSGVTQTPKHLITATGQRVTLRCSPRSGDLSVYWYQQSLDQGLQFLIQYYNGEERAKGNILERFSAQQFPDLHSELNLSSLELGDSALYFCASSRVGLGQETQYFGPGTRLLVL.